One sample yielded the 2 T cell receptor beta chains listed below, sequenced in a study of cytomegalovirus exposure and HLA in healthy donors. TCRdb's copy holds only in-frame clones and misses some; the assay was immunoSEQ multiplex PCR. Altogether about 280,000 clones are present, around 87% being singletons, with the ten largest covering approximately 0.94%. The sequenced sample consisted of PBMCs. All receptors come from a woman aged 18-29 years in good health and CMV-seronegative.

The V and J genes are TRBV9 and TRBJ1-3; possibly TRBD1 for D (5 bases). The CDR3 consists of 14 residues. Germline assignment: CDR1 SGDLS and CDR2 YYNGEE. V lost 2 bases to trimming and J lost 3 bases, with 9 bases between them. The CDR3 protein is CASSVAGLGNTIYF. Here the CDR3 DNA reads TGTGCCAGCAGCGTTGCAGGGCTTGGAAACACCATATATTTT.

This chain joins TRBV5-6 and TRBJ2-3, with TRBD2 matching 10 bases. This CDR3 has 15 residues. Germline values: CDR1 SGHDT, CDR2 YYEEEE. Unmatched junction bases numbered 7, after V lost 6 bases and J lost 3 bases. The CDR3 DNA reads TGTGCCAGCACCCAAGCGGGAGGGCCGACAGATACGCAGTATTTT. This sequence encodes CASTQAGGPTDTQYF.